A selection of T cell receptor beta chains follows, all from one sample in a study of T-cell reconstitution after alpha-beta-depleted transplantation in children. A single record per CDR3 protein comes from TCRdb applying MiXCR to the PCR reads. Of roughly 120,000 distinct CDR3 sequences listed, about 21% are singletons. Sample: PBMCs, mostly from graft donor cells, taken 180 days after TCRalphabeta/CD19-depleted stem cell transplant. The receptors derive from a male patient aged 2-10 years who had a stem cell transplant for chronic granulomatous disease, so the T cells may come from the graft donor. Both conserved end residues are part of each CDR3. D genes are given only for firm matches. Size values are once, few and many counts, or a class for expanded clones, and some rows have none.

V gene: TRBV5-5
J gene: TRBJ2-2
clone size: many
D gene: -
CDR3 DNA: TGTGCCAGCAGCTACCTATTTACGAACACCGGGGAGCTGTTTTTT
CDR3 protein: CASSYLFTNTGELFF

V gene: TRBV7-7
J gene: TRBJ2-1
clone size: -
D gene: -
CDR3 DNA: TGTGCCAGCAGCTTAAGCCAGGGGTACAATGAGCAGTTCTTC
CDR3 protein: CASSLSQGYNEQFF

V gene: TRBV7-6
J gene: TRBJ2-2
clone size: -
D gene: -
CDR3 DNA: TGTGCCAGCAGCTTAGCGTCCTTTGGGGGCGGGGAGCTGTTTTTT
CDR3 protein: CASSLASFGGGELFF

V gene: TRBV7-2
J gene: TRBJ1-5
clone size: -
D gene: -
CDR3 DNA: TGTGCCAGCAGCATTACCCAGGGGCCCCAGCATTTT
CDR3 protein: CASSITQGPQHF

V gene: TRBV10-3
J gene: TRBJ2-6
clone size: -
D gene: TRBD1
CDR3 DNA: TGTGCCATCACTGGACAGGCTGGGGCCAACGTCCTGACTTTC
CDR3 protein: CAITGQAGANVLTF

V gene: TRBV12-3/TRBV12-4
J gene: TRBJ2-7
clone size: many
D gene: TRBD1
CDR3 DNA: TGTGCCAGCGGACAGGGAGTCCACGAGCAGTACTTC
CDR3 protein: CASGQGVHEQYF

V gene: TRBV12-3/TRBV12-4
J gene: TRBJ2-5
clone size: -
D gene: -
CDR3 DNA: TGTGCCAGCAGTCAACAGGGAAGGTTCCAAGAGACCCAGTACTTC
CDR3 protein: CASSQQGRFQETQYF

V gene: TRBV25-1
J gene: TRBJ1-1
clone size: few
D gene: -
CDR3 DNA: TGTGCCAGCCTTAAGGTCCAAATTGCTGAAGCTTTCTTT
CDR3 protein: CASLKVQIAEAFF

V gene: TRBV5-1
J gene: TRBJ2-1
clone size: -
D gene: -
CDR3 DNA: TGCGCCAGCTCAAAGCCGTGGGGCGTACCCGGCAATGAGCAGTTCTTC
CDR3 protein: CASSKPWGVPGNEQFF

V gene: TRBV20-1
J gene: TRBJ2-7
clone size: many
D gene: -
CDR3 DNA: TGCAGTGCAGGGGGACTACCAGAGCAGTACTTC
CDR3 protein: CSAGGLPEQYF

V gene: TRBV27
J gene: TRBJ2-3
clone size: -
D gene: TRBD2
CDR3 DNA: TGTGCCAGCAGTCCCAGGACTAGCGGTGATACGCAGTATTTT
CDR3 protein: CASSPRTSGDTQYF

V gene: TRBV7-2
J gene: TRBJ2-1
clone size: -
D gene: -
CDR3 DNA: TGTGCCAGCAGCACAGGGACACCCTACAATGAGCAGTTCTTC
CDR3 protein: CASSTGTPYNEQFF

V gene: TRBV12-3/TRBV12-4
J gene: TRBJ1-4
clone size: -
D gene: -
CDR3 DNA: TGTGCCAGCAGTTTAGGGGGGGCCCCTAATGAAAAACTGTTTTTT
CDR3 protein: CASSLGGAPNEKLFF

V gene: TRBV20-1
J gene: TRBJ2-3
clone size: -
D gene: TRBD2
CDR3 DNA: TGCAGTGCAAGGACTAGCTGGATCACAGATACGCAGTATTTT
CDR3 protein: CSARTSWITDTQYF

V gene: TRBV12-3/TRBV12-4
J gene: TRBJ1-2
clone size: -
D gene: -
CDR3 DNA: TGTGCCAGCAGCAAGCTAAGGGGAAGCGGTGGCTACACCTTC
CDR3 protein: CASSKLRGSGGYTF

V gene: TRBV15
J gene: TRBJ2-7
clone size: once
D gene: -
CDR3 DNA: TGTGCCACCAGCGGTCAACAGGGCCCTTACGAGCAGTACTTC
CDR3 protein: CATSGQQGPYEQYF

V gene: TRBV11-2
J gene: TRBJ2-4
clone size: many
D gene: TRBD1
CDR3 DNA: TGTGCCAGCAGACAAGACAGGGAGAGGAACATTCAGTACTTC
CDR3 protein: CASRQDRERNIQYF

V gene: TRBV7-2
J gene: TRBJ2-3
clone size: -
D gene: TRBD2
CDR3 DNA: TGTGCCAGCAGCTTAGTGGGTTGGGGGGGAAACACAGATACGCAGTATTTT
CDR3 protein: CASSLVGWGGNTDTQYF

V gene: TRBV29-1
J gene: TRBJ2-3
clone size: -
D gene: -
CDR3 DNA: TGCAGCGTCCCTAAACGGGGCCGTGGGGATACGCAGTATTTT
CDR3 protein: CSVPKRGRGDTQYF

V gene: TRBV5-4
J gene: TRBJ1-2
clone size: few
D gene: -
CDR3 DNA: TGTGCCAGCAGCACACGAGGGACAAATGGCTACACCTTC
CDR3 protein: CASSTRGTNGYTF

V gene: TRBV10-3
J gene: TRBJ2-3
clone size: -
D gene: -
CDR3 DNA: TGTGCCATCAGTGAACCCTCTTCCGGAGTCCCTACAGATACGCAGTATTTT
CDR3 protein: CAISEPSSGVPTDTQYF

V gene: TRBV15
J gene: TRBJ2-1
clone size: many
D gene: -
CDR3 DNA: TGTGCCACCAGCATTAATCAACCCCGACCCGACAATGAGCAGTTCTTC
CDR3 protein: CATSINQPRPDNEQFF

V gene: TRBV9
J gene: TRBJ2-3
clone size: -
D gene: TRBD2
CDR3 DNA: TGTGCCAGCAGCCGCAACGCGGGAGCGGTGGATACGCAGTATTTT
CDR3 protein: CASSRNAGAVDTQYF

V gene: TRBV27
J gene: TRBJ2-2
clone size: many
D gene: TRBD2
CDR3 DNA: TGTGCCAGCTCCCCCAGGCTAGCGGGGGCCCCGGGCACCGGGGAGCTGTTTTTT
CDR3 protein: CASSPRLAGAPGTGELFF

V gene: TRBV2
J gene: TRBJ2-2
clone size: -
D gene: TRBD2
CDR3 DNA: TGTGCCAGCAGAGGACTAGCGGGAGCCGGGGAGCTGTTTTTT
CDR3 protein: CASRGLAGAGELFF

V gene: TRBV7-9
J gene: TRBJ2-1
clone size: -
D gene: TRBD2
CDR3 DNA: TGTGCCAGCAGCCGGGGGGGGACTAGCGGATACAATGAGCAGTTCTTC
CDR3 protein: CASSRGGTSGYNEQFF

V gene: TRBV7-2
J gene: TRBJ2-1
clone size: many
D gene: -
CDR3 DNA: TGTGCCAGCAGGTCTAGCGTGAGCGATGAGCAGTTCTTC
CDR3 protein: CASRSSVSDEQFF

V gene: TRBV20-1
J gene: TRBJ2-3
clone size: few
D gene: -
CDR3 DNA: TGCAGTGCTAGAGACGGTTCTAGGGCCCCCACAGATACGCAGTATTTT
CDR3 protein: CSARDGSRAPTDTQYF

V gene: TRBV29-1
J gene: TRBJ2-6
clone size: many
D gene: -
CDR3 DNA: TGCAGCGTTGAAGGGGCGACAGGCTCTGGGGCCAACGTCCTGACTTTC
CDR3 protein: CSVEGATGSGANVLTF

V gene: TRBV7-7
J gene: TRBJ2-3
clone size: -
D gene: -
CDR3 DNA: TGTGCTAGCAGCCTAAGACCACAGGATACGCAGTATTTT
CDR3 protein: CASSLRPQDTQYF

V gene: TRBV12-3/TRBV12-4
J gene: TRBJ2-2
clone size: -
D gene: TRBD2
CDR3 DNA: TGTGCCAGCAACATCCTAGCGGGAGTGGCCACCGGGGAGCTGTTTTTT
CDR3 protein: CASNILAGVATGELFF

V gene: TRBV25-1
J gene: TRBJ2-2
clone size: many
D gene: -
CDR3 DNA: TGTGCCAGCAGTGTAGTCGCCACCGGGGAGCTGTTTTTT
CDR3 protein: CASSVVATGELFF

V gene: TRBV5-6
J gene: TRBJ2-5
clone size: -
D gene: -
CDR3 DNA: TGTGCCAGCAGCCCGGGACGTAGGGAGACCCAGTACTTC
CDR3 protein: CASSPGRRETQYF

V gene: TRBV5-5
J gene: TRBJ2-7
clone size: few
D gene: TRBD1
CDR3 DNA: TGTGCCAGCAGAGCCGGGACAGGGCCCTACGAGCAGTACTTC
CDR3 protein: CASRAGTGPYEQYF

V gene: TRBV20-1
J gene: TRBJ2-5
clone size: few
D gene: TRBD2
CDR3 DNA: TGCAGTGCTAGAGCTGGGGGGGGGAGGGAGACCCAGTACTTC
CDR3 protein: CSARAGGGRETQYF

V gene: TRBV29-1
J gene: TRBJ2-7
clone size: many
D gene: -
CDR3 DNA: TGCAGCGTGGAACTACAGGGCTACGAGCAGTACTTC
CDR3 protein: CSVELQGYEQYF

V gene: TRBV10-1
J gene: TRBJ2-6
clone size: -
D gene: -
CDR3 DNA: TGCGCCAGCAGCGAAAATGGGGCCAACGTCCTGACTTTC
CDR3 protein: CASSENGANVLTF

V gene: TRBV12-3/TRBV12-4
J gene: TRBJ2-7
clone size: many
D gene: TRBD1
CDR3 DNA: TGTGCCAGCAGTACGGACAGGAAGGAGCAGTACTTC
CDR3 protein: CASSTDRKEQYF

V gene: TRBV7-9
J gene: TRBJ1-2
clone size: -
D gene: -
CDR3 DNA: TGTGCCAGCAGCGATAGTTTCTCGAGGGTGGACGACACCTTC
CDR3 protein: CASSDSFSRVDDTF

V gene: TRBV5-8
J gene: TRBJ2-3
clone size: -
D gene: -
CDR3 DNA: TGTGCCAGCAGCTTGGACGGCTATACGCAGTATTTT
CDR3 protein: CASSLDGYTQYF

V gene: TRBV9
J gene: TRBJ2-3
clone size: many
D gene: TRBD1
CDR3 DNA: TGTGCCAGCAGCGTAAAGGGCATGGGACAGGGCCTGGGTACGCAGTATTTT
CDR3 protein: CASSVKGMGQGLGTQYF

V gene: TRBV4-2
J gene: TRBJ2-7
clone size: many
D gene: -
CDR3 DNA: TGTGCCAGCAGCCAAGTTGGTAGCGCTGCAAACTACGAGCAGTACTTC
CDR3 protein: CASSQVGSAANYEQYF

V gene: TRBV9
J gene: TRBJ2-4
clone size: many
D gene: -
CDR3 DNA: TGTGCCAGCAGCGTCTCAGTAGCCAAAAACATTCAGTACTTC
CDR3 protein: CASSVSVAKNIQYF

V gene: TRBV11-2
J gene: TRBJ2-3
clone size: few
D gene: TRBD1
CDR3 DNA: TGTGCCAGCAGCTTGGATATTGGGACAGGGCGGGGTACGCAGTATTTT
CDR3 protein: CASSLDIGTGRGTQYF

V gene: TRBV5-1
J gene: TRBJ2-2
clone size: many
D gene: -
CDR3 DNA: TGCGCCAGCAGCCCGAACTTAAACACCGGGGAGCTGTTTTTT
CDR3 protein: CASSPNLNTGELFF

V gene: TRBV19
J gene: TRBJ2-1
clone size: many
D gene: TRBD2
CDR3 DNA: TGTGCCACCACAATCCCGGGACTACACTATGAGCAGTTCTTC
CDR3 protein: CATTIPGLHYEQFF

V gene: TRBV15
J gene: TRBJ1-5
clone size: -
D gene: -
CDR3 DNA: TGTGCCACCAGCAGAGGGTTGGCCAATCAGCCCCAGCATTTT
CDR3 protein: CATSRGLANQPQHF

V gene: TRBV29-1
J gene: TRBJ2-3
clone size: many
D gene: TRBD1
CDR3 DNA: TGCAGCGTAGGACAGGTCTCAGATACGCAGTATTTT
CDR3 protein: CSVGQVSDTQYF

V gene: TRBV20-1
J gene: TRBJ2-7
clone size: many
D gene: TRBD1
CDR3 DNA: TGCAGTGCTAGGACAGGGGAAAGGGCCTACGAGCAGTACTTC
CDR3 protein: CSARTGERAYEQYF

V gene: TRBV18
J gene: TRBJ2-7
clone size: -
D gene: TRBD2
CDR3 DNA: TGTGCCAGCTCACCATTTACCGGGACTAGTCCCTACGAGCAGTACTTC
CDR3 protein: CASSPFTGTSPYEQYF

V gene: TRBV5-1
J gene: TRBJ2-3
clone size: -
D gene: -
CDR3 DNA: TGCGCCAGCACCCTCGGGGGCGAAGATACGCAGTATTTT
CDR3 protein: CASTLGGEDTQYF

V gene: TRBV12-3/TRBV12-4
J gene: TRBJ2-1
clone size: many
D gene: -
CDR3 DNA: TGTGCCAGCAGTTTCGAATTCGGCAGTAAGCAGTTCTTC
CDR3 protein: CASSFEFGSKQFF

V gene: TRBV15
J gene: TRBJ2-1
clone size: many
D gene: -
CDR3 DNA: TGTGCCACCAGCAGAGATGGGAGCTGGAACAATGAGCAGTTCTTC
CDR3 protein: CATSRDGSWNNEQFF

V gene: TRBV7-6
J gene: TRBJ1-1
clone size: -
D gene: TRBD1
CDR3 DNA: TGTGCCAGCAGCTTAGCTTACCGGACAGGGGACGAACCTGGAAACACTGAAGCTTTCTTT
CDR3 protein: CASSLAYRTGDEPGNTEAFF

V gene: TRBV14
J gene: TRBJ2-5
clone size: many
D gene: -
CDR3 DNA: TGTGCCAGCAGCCAAGAGTCCCTACAAGAGACCCAGTACTTC
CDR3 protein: CASSQESLQETQYF

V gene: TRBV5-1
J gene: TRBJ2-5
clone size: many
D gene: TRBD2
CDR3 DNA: TGCGCCAGCACATTAGCGGGAGGCCGAGAAGAGACCCAGTACTTC
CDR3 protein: CASTLAGGREETQYF

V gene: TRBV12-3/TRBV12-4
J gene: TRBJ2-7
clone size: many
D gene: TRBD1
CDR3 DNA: TGTGCCAGCAGTGAAGGACAGGGGGCGCGGTACGAGCAGTACTTC
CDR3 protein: CASSEGQGARYEQYF